Shown below are 3 T cell receptor beta chains from a single sample sequenced in a study of CD8+ T cells in alopecia areata. Isolated RNA was reverse transcribed into cDNA used as the sequencing template. Repertoires were generated with immunoSEQ multiplex PCR, while TCRdb's copy carries only in-frame clones and drops some. In total the sample includes roughly 120,000 clones, none of them seen once. The sequenced sample consisted of lesional skin. All receptors derive from a C3H/HeJ mouse with alopecia areata. Mouse strain MHC haplotype: H2-k.

Of note for this clone: Gene names are mouse gene names. The CDR3 bases that were read are TGTGCCAGCAGTGATCGGGGGGCGCCGAACTCC. It specifies CASSDRGAPNS. The full CDR3 reads CASSDRGAPNSDYTF. The V and J genes are TRBV13-1 and TRBJ1-2; weak D call: TRBD1 (6 bases). The read stops 4 residues short of the end of the CDR3; the missing end is completed from the germline J gene. V shed 1 base and J shed 2 bases, with 12 bases lying between them. Germline V gene sequence: CDR1 NSHNY, CDR2 SYGAGN. This CDR3 comprises 15 residues.

Concerning this clone itself: Gene labels here are mouse ones. The read gets to within 4 residues of the CDR3 end, and the germline J gene fills in the rest. This chain joins TRBV13-2 and TRBJ2-7; D unclear. From germline, CDR1 is NNHNN and CDR2 SYGAGS (reference sequence). V was clipped by 0 bases and J by 0 bases, with 4 bases between them. CDR3 length: 13 amino acids. The CDR3: CASGDGSSYEQYF. Partial CDR3 DNA: TGTGCCAGCGGTGATGGTTCCTCCTAT.

This clone has a handful of counts. The gene symbols are mouse symbols. The CDR3 end is not reached by the read, which stops 4 residues before it; the germline J gene fills it in. The chain carries TRBV13-3 and TRBJ2-1, with D possibly being TRBD1 (6 bases). V dropped 2 bases and J dropped 4 bases, with 10 bases sitting between them. Germline V lookup: CDR1 NNHDY, CDR2 SYVADS. The CDR3 extends over 14 amino acids. CDR3 region: CASSEPTGYAEQFF. CDR3 bases read: TGTGCCAGCAGTGAGCCTACAGGGTATGCT.